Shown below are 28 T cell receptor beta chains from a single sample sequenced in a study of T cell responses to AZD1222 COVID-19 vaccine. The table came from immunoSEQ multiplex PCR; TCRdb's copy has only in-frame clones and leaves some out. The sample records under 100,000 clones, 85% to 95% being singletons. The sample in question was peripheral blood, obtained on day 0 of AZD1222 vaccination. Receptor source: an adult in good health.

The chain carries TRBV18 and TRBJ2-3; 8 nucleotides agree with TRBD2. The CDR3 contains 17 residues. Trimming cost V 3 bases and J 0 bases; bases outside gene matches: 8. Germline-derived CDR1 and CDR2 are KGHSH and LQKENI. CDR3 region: CASSPIAGITSTDTQYF. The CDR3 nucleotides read TGTGCCAGCTCACCTATAGCGGGGATCACTAGCACAGATACGCAGTATTTT.

The CDR3 region is CASSSGGYNEQFF. The CDR3 DNA sequence: TGTGCCAGCTCATCGGGGGGGTACAATGAGCAGTTCTTC. The V and J genes are TRBV18 and TRBJ2-1; TRBD2 matches 8 bases. CDR3 size: 13 residues. CDR1 KGHSH and CDR2 LQKENI come from the germline V gene. With 5 bases clipped from V and 4 bases from J, the junction kept 1 base outside the gene matches.

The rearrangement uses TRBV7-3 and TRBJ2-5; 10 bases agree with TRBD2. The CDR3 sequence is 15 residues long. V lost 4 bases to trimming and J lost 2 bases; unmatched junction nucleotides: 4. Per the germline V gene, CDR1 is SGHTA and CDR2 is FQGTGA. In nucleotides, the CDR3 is TGTGCCAGCAGCTCAGAGCGGGGGGGTCAAGAGACCCAGTACTTC. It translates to CASSSERGGQETQYF.

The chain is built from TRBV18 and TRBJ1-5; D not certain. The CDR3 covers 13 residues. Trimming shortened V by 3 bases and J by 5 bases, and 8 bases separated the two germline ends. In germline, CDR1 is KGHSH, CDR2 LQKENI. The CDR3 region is CASSPGSDQPQHF. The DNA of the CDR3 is TGTGCCAGCTCACCGGGCAGTGATCAGCCCCAGCATTTT.

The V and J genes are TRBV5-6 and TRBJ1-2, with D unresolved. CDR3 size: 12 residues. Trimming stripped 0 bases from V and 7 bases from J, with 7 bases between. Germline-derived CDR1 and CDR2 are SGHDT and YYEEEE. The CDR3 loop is CASSLERLGYTF. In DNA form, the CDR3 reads TGTGCCAGCAGCTTGGAGCGACTTGGCTACACCTTC.

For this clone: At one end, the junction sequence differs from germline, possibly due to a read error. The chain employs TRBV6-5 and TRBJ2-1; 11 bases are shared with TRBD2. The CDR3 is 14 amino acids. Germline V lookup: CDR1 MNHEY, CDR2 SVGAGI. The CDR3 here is CPSSYLAGGGEQFF. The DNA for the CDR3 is TGTCCCAGCAGTTACTTAGCGGGGGGGGGTGAGCAGTTCTTC.

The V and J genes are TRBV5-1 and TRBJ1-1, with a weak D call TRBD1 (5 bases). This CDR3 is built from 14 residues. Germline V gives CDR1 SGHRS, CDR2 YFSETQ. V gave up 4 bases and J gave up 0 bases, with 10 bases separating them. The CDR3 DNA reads TGCGCCAGCAGCCCCGGACATTTGAACACTGAAGCTTTCTTT. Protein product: CASSPGHLNTEAFF.

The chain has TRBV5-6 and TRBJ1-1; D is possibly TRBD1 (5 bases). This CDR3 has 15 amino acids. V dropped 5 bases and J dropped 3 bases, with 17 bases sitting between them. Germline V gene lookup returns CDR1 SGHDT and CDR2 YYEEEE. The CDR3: CASSNLGPVYTEAFF. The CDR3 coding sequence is TGTGCCAGCAGTAATCTGGGACCGGTCTACACTGAAGCTTTCTTT.

Here the CDR3 reads CASSSPVRAVGETQYF. The DNA of the CDR3 is TGTGCCAGCAGCTCCCCCGTGAGGGCGGTGGGAGAGACCCAGTACTTC. J is TRBJ2-5 and V is TRBV11-2; D might be TRBD2 (5 bases). The V and J ends lost 4 bases and 4 bases respectively, with 19 bases between them. Germline V CDR1 and CDR2: SGHAT, FQNNGV. The CDR3 is 16 residues long.

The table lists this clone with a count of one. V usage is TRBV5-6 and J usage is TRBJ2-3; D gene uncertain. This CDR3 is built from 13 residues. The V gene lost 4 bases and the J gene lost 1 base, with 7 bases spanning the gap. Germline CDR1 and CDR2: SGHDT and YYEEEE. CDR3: CASSSPGTDTQYF. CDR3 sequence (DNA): TGTGCCAGCAGCAGTCCAGGCACAGATACGCAGTATTTT.

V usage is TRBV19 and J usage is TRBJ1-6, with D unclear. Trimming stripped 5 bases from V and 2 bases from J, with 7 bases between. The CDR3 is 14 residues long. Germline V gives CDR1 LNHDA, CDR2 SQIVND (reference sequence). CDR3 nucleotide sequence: TGTGCCAGTAGTCCCGGGCCCTATAATTCACCCCTCCACTTT. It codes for CASSPGPYNSPLHF.

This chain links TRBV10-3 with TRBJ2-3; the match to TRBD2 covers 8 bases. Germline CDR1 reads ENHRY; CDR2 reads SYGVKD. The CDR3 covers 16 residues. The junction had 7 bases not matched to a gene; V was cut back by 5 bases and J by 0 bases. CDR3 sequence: CAISPITSGSTDTQYF. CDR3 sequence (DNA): TGTGCCATCAGTCCAATAACTAGCGGCAGCACAGATACGCAGTATTTT.

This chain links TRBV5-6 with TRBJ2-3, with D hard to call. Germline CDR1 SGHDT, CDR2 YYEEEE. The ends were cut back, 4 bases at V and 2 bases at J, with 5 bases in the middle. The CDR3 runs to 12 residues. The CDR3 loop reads CASSHFTDTQYF. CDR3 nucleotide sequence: TGTGCCAGCAGCCATTTCACAGATACGCAGTATTTT.

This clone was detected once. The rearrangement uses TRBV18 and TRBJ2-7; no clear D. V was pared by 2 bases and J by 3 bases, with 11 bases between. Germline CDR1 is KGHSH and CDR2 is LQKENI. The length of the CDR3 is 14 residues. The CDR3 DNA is TGTGCCAGCTCACCATCGGTGGGATACTACGAGCAGTACTTC. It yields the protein CASSPSVGYYEQYF.

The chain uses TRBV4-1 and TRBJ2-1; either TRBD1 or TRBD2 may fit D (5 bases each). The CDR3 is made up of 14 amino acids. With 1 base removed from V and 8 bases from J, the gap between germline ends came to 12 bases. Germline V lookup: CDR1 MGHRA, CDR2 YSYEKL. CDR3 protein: CASSQVSGTDEQFF. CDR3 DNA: TGCGCCAGCAGCCAAGTGTCAGGGACGGATGAGCAGTTCTTC.

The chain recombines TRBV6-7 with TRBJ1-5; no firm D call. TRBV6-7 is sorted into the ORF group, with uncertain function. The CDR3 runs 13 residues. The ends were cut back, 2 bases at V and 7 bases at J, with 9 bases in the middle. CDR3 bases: TGTGCCAGCAGTTACAATTGCCGGCAGCCCCAGCATTTT. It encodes CASSYNCRQPQHF.

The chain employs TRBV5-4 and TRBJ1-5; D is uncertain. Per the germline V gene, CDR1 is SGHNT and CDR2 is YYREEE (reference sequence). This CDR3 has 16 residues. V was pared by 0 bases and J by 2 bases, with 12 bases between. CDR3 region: CASSLAEDGGNQPQHF. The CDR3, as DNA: TGTGCCAGCAGCTTGGCCGAGGATGGTGGCAATCAGCCCCAGCATTTT.

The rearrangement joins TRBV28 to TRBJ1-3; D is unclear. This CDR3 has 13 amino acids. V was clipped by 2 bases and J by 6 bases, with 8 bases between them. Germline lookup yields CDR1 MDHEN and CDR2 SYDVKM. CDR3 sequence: CASSLMGPNTIYF. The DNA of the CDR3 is TGTGCCAGCAGTTTAATGGGCCCAAACACCATATATTTT.

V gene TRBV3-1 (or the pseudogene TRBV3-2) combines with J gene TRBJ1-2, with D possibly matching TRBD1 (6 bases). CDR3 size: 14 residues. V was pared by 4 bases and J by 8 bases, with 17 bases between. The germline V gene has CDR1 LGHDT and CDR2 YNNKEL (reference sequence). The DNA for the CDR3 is TGTGCCAGCAGCCCGTACACCGGGGGGGGCGGCTACACCTTC. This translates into CASSPYTGGGGYTF.

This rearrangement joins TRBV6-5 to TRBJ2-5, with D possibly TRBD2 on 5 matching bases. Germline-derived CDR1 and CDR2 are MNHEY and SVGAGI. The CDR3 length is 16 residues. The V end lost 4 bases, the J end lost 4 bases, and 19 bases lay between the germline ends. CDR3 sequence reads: CASSSPLRAVGETQYF. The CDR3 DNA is TGTGCCAGCAGTTCTCCTTTGAGGGCCGTCGGAGAGACCCAGTACTTC.

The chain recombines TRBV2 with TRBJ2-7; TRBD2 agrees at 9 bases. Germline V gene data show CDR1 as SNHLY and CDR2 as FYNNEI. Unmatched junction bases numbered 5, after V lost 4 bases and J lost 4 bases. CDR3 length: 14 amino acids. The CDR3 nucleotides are TGTGCCAGCAGTGGGGTAGCGGGGGTGTACGAGCAGTACTTC. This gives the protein CASSGVAGVYEQYF.

CDR3 sequence: CATEGVDSPLHF. The CDR3 DNA sequence: TGTGCCACCGAGGGGGTTGATTCACCCCTCCACTTT. The chain joins TRBV28 to TRBJ1-6, with D possibly matching TRBD1 (6 bases). From germline, CDR1 is MDHEN and CDR2 SYDVKM. This CDR3 spans 12 amino acids. The ends were cut back, 10 bases at V and 8 bases at J, with 12 bases in the middle.

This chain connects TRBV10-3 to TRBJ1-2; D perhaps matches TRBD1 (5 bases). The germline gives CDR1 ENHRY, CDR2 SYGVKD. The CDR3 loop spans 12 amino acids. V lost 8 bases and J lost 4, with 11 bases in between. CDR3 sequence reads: CAIGAPRYGYTF. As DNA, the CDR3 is TGTGCCATCGGGGCACCACGCTATGGCTACACCTTC.

CDR3 in DNA: TGTGCCAGCAGCCAAGATGGTGCGGGGGGGCCTGACCAAGAGACCCAGTACTTC. Translated, it gives CASSQDGAGGPDQETQYF. The chain is built from TRBV14 and TRBJ2-5; 9 nucleotides align to TRBD2. The CDR3 runs 18 residues. The junction had 8 bases not matched to a gene; V was cut back by 0 bases and J by 0 bases. Germline V gene lookup returns CDR1 SGHDN and CDR2 FVKESK.

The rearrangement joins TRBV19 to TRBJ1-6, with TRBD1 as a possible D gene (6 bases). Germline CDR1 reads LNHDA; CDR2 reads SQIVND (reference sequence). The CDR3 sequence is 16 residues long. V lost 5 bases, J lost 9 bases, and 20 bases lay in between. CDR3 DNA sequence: TGTGCCAGTAGTGACTCGGGACAAAGAGCGGCTTCACCCCTCCACTTT. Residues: CASSDSGQRAASPLHF.

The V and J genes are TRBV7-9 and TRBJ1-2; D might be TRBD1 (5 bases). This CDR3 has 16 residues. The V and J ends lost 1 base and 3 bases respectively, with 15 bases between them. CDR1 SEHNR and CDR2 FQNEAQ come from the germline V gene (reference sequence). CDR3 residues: CASSLVIWGRDYGYTF. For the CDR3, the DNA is TGTGCCAGCAGCTTAGTGATTTGGGGCAGGGACTATGGCTACACCTTC.

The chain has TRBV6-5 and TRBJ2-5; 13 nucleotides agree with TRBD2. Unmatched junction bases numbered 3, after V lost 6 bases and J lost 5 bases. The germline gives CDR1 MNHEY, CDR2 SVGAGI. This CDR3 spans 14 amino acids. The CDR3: CASRTSGGAETQYF. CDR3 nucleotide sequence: TGTGCCAGCAGAACTAGCGGGGGGGCTGAGACCCAGTACTTC.

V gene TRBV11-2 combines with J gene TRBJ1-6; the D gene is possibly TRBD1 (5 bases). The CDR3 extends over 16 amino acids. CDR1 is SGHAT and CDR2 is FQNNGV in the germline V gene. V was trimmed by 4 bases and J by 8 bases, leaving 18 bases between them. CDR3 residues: CASSYPKTEFYSPLHF. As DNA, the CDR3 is TGTGCCAGCAGCTACCCTAAGACAGAATTTTATTCACCCCTCCACTTT.